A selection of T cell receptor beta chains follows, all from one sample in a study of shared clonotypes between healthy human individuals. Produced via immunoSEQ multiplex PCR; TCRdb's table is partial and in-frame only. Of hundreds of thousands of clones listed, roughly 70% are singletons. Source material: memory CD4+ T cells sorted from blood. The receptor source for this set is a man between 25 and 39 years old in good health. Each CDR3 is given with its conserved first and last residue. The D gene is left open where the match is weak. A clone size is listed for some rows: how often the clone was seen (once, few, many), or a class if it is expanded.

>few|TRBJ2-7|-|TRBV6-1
TGTGCCAGCGGGGGGACTCTTGACGAGCAGTACTTC
CASGGTLDEQYF
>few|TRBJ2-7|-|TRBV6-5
TGTGCCAGCAGTTACTTGAACTGGCGGGATGGCGACGAGCAGTACTTC
CASSYLNWRDGDEQYF
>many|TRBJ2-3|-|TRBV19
TGTGCCAGTAGTGGTGGTCACACAGATACGCAGTATTTT
CASSGGHTDTQYF
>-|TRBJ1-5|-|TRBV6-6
TGTGCCAGTTCCCCAAGGCTTGTTTCGGGTCAGCCCCAGCATTTT
CASSPRLVSGQPQHF
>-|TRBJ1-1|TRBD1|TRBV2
TGTGCCAGCAGTGGGGGACAGGGGGGCACTGAAGCTTTCTTT
CASSGGQGGTEAFF
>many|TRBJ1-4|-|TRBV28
TGTGCCAGCAGTGAGCCGGGACCGGGGGAAAAACTGTTTTTT
CASSEPGPGEKLFF
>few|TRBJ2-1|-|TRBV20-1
TGCAGTGCGCCGACTGGGGGCGAGCAGTTCTTC
CSAPTGGEQFF
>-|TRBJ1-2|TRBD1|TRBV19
TGTGCCAGTTGCGGGGACAGGGCGGTTGGTGGCTACACCTTC
CASCGDRAVGGYTF
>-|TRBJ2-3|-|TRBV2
TGTGCCAGCAGTGAAGGGCGCCGGGGGGATACGCAGTATTTT
CASSEGRRGDTQYF
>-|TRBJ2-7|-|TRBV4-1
TGCGCCAGCAGGAGGGAACGGGACACTACCTACGAGCAGTACTTC
CASRRERDTTYEQYF
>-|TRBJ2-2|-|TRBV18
TGTGCCAGCTCACCTCTCGCAGTCCGGTCTGGGGAGCTGTTTTTT
CASSPLAVRSGELFF
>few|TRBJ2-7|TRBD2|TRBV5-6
TGTGCCAGCAGCCCCGGACTAGCGGGAGCTTACGAGCAGTACTTC
CASSPGLAGAYEQYF
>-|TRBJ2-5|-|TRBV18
TGTGCCAGCTCGTACTCAACAGGGTTTGAGACCCAGTACTTC
CASSYSTGFETQYF
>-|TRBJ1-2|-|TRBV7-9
TGTGCCAGCAGCTTACTCACAGGACGGAGTGTCAGCTACACCTTC
CASSLLTGRSVSYTF
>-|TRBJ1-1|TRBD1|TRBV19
TGTGCCAGTAGTAATAGAGGACAGGCGGGGTCCACTGAAGCTTTCTTT
CASSNRGQAGSTEAFF
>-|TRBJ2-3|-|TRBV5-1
TGCGCCAGCAGCTTGGGGTCCGAGCTAGATACGCAGTATTTT
CASSLGSELDTQYF
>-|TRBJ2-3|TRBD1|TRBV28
TGTGCCAGCTCGCGTACAGGGGGCACAGATACGCAGTATTTT
CASSRTGGTDTQYF
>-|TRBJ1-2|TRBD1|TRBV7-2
TGTGCCAGCAGTTTTCCCCCCGGACAGGGGGACGGCTACACCTTC
CASSFPPGQGDGYTF
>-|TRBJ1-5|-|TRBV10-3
TGTGCCATCAGTGGGGGGGATCTTCAGCCCCAGCATTTT
CAISGGDLQPQHF
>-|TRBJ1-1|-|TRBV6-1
TGTGCCAGCAGTGAAGCGTCGGGGGGGCCGGGCACTGAAGCTTTCTTT
CASSEASGGPGTEAFF
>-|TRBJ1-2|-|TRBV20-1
TGCAGTGCTAGGGTAGTCGGCTACACCTTC
CSARVVGYTF
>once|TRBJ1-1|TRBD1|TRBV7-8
TGTGCCAGCAGACGACAGGGTAGGAACACTGAAGCTTTCTTT
CASRRQGRNTEAFF
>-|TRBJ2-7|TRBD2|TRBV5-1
TGCGCCAGCAGCTTGGAGGGAGGGGATTTGAGATCCTACGAGCAGTACTTC
CASSLEGGDLRSYEQYF
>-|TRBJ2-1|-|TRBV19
TGTGCCAGTAGAAAGGCGGCTAATTACAATGAGCAGTTCTTC
CASRKAANYNEQFF
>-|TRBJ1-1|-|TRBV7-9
TGTGCCAGCAGCTTAGTTATGGGGCTAGCGACTGAAGCTTTCTTT
CASSLVMGLATEAFF
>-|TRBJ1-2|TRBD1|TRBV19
TGTGCCAGTAGTCTCGGGACAGGGGATGGCTACACCTTC
CASSLGTGDGYTF
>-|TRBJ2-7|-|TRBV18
TGTGCCAGCTCAACGGCGGGTGGTTTCAACTACGAGCAGTACTTC
CASSTAGGFNYEQYF
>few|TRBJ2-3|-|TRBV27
TGTGCCAGCAGTCCTTACACAACTAGCACAGATACGCAGTATTTT
CASSPYTTSTDTQYF
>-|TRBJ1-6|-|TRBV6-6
TGTGCCAGCAGTTACACGGACATGGAATCACCCCTCCACTTT
CASSYTDMESPLHF
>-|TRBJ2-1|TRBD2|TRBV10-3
TGTGCCATCAGTGAGTCGGGACTAGCGGGCAATGAGCAGTTCTTC
CAISESGLAGNEQFF
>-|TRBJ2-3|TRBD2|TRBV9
TGTGCCAGCAGCGTAGGCGGGAGGGCAGAAACAGATACGCAGTATTTT
CASSVGGRAETDTQYF
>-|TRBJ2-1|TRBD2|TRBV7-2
TGTGCCAGCAGCCCCGGACTAGCGGCTTACAATGAGCAGTTCTTC
CASSPGLAAYNEQFF
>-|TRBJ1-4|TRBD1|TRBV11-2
TGTGCCAGCAGCCCGGGGACAGTGGACGAAAAACTGTTTTTT
CASSPGTVDEKLFF
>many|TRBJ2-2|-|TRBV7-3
TGTGCCAGCAGCCCGAACACCGGGGAGCTGTTTTTT
CASSPNTGELFF
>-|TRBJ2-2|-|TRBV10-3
TGTGCCATCAGGGCAACGAACACCGGGGAGCTGTTTTTT
CAIRATNTGELFF
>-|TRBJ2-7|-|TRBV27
TGTGCCAGCAGTTCTCAAAGGATTACAGGACGGGGATCCTACGAGCAGTACTTC
CASSSQRITGRGSYEQYF
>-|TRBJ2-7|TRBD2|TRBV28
TGTGCCAGCAGGGAAACTAGCGGGGGCTCCTACGAGCAGTACTTC
CASRETSGGSYEQYF
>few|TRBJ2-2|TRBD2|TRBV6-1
TGTGCCAGCGCTTGGGAGGGGCCGCCCGGGGAGCTGTTTTTT
CASAWEGPPGELFF